These 2 T cell receptor beta chains were sequenced from one sample in a study of T cells in Graves' hyperthyroidism and ophthalmopathy (dated by TCRdb to the late 2010s). Receptors were amplified or captured by multiplex PCR. The instrument given in TCRdb is Illumina HiSeq 2000. TCR beta CDR3 regions were amplified from RNA transcripts. The TCR CDR3 was subjected to a first round of RT-PCR using the HTBI primer set and the Qiagen OneStep RT-PCR kit. The raw public data were reprocessed by TCRdb itself: fastp quality trimming at Q25, MiXCR clonotype calling, in-frame beta chains only. Every distinct CDR3 protein forms one entry, paired with its most common genes and DNA. The sample table lists about 600,000 distinct CDR3 sequences, around 16% of them with a count of one. In total, the top ten clones hold around 3.3% of the sample. Specimen: blood. The receptors were gathered from a middle-aged woman with Graves' ophthalmopathy.

The chain employs TRBV6-4 and TRBJ2-1, with unresolved D. V dropped 3 bases and J dropped 0 bases, with 9 bases sitting between them. CDR1 and CDR2 (germline): MRHNA, SNTAGT. The CDR3 runs 15 residues. The CDR3 nucleotides read TGTGCCAGCAGTGAGCGGTCGAGCTCCTACAATGAGCAGTTCTTC. The encoded protein is CASSERSSSYNEQFF.

This clonotype was seen ten or more times. V gene TRBV27 combines with J gene TRBJ2-1; 9 bases are a match to TRBD2. CDR1 MNHEY and CDR2 SMNVEV come from the germline V gene (reference sequence). The CDR3 has 19 residues. J lost 2 bases, V lost 4 bases, and 15 bases had no gene match. CDR3 region: CASSSVSHSIAGAYNEQFF. The CDR3 DNA is TGTGCCAGCAGTTCCGTATCCCATTCCATAGCGGGGGCCTACAATGAGCAGTTCTTC.